Following are 17 T cell receptor beta chains from one sample sequenced in a study of tumor-infiltrating lymphocytes in primary liver carcinoma. RNA was extracted from whole blood without cell sorting, alongside germline DNA. Total RNA (approximately 500 ng) served as template for TCR beta cDNA synthesis primed by a constant-region primer. Amplification in three nested multiplex PCR rounds with slightly modified ARM-PCR gave rise to TCR beta libraries. Primers for the first two PCR rounds were TRBV1-TRBV30 forward primers and a C-beta reverse primer (about 9 cycles per round). MiXCR, applied by TCRdb to the multiplex PCR reads, yields one record per CDR3 protein. The sample carries around 170,000 distinct CDR3 sequences, approximately 60% recorded once. Sequencing used peripheral blood. The source of these receptors is a man between 40 and 49 years old with primary liver carcinoma and hepatitis B virus infection.

The rearrangement links TRBV6-1 to TRBJ1-5; the D gene is possibly TRBD1 (5 bases). The ends were cut back, 7 bases at V and 4 bases at J, with 17 bases in the middle. This CDR3 has 15 residues. Germline CDR1 is MNHNS and CDR2 is SASEGT. CDR3 region: CASIGTPGDNQPQHF. DNA of the CDR3: TGTGCCAGCATAGGGACCCCTGGGGATAATCAGCCCCAGCATTTT.

V usage is TRBV12-3 or TRBV12-4 and J usage is TRBJ1-5; D ambiguous. This CDR3 is 15 amino acids long. V was cut by 1 base and J by 5 bases, with 12 bases left in between. As DNA, the CDR3 is TGTGCCAGCAGTTTAGGGCAGTTCGGCTATCAGCCCCAGCATTTT. Amino acids: CASSLGQFGYQPQHF.

The gene calls are TRBV6-1 and TRBJ2-1, with 8 bases that match TRBD1. This CDR3 comprises 17 residues. V lost 6 bases to trimming and J lost 0 bases; unmatched junction nucleotides: 10. CDR1 and CDR2 (germline): MNHNS, SASEGT. The CDR3: CASRDAITGGSYNEQFF. Here the CDR3 DNA reads TGTGCCAGCAGGGATGCGATAACAGGGGGCTCCTACAATGAGCAGTTCTTC.

The V gene is TRBV5-6, the J gene TRBJ1-5, with TRBD1 as a possible D gene (5 bases). Germline CDR1 reads SGHDT; CDR2 reads YYEEEE. Trimming stripped 2 bases from V and 5 bases from J, with 11 bases between. This CDR3 has 14 residues. This CDR3 reads CASSFGGGDQPQHF. CDR3 nucleotides: TGTGCCAGCAGCTTTGGTGGGGGGGATCAGCCCCAGCATTTT.

A few counts support this clonotype. The CDR3 region has the DNA TGTGCCAGCAGTCCCCAAGGGACTAGCGGGAGAGGCCACGAGCAGTACTTC. This gives the protein CASSPQGTSGRGHEQYF. The chain carries TRBV6-6 and TRBJ2-7, with 14 bases aligning to TRBD2. The CDR3 extends over 17 amino acids. Trimming took 5 bases from V and 5 from J; bases not matched to a gene: 11. Germline-derived CDR1 and CDR2 are MNHNY and SVGAGI (reference sequence).

The chain is built from TRBV6-1 and TRBJ2-3; D remains ambiguous. CDR3 length: 14 amino acids. Germline V lookup: CDR1 MNHNS, CDR2 SASEGT. V shed 6 bases and J shed 4 bases, with 14 bases lying between them. The CDR3 bases are TGTGCCAGCAGGTCCCGGAGCTCCCCAGATACGCAGTATTTT. It codes for CASRSRSSPDTQYF.

With respect to this clonotype: This may come from a read error, since a much larger clone is one base off. The chain combines TRBV11-3 with TRBJ2-1; D remains unclear. The CDR3 runs 13 residues. The germline CDR1 and CDR2 sequences are SGHNT and YENEEA. The CDR3 sequence: CASSLVSSNEKFF. The CDR3 coding sequence is TGTGCCAGCAGCTTAGTATCCAGCAATGAGAAGTTCTTC. Full variable domain (outside the CDR3, taken from reference TRBV11-3 and TRBJ2-1): EAGVVQSPRYKIIEKKQPVAFWCNPISGHNTLYWYLQNLGQGPELLIRYENEEAVDDSQLPKDRFSAERLKGVDSTLKIQPAELGDSAVYLCASSLVSSNEKFFGPGTRLTVL.

This clonotype was seen only once. This chain connects TRBV7-8 to TRBJ2-2; tentative D call: TRBD1 (5 bases). The CDR3 contains 15 residues. The germline V gene encodes CDR1 SGHVS and CDR2 FQNEAQ. Trimming took off 5 bases at V and 6 bases at J, with 16 bases between the two ends. In DNA form, the CDR3 reads TGTGCCAGCAGCGCCCAACAGCTGGGGCCCGGGGAGCTGTTTTTT. It is translated as CASSAQQLGPGELFF.

Here the CDR3 reads CASSYAGGAGGYEQYF. CDR3 DNA: TGTGCCAGCAGTTACGCCGGGGGGGCGGGAGGATACGAGCAGTACTTC. The V gene is TRBV6-6, the J gene TRBJ2-7, with 8 positions matching TRBD2. The V segment lost 2 bases and the J segment 4 bases; nucleotides outside the gene matches: 10. CDR1 is MNHNY, CDR2 SVGAGI, per germline (reference sequence). The CDR3 length is 16 residues.

J is TRBJ2-5 and V is TRBV4-1, with 9 nucleotides matching TRBD1. The V gene's germline CDR1 is MGHRA and CDR2 YSYEKL. CDR3 size: 13 residues. The V gene end was trimmed by 4 bases and the J gene end by 4 bases; junction bases not matched to a gene: 1. The CDR3 is CASSPDRGETQYF. In nucleotides, the CDR3 is TGCGCCAGCAGCCCGGACAGGGGAGAGACCCAGTACTTC.

Concerning this clonotype: One end of the junction varies from germline; a read error may be responsible. This chain joins TRBV11-1 and TRBJ2-1; possibly TRBD2 for D (6 bases). This CDR3 is built from 17 residues. Per the germline V gene, CDR1 is SGHAT and CDR2 is FQDESV (reference sequence). CDR3 amino acids: CANSLAVAPSSYNEQFF. DNA for the CDR3: TGTGCCAACAGCTTAGCGGTAGCGCCTAGCTCATACAATGAGCAGTTCTTC.

Remarks on this clonotype: An end of the junction differs from the germline gene, which may be a read error. This chain connects TRBV11-2 to TRBJ2-3; 8 nucleotides match TRBD2. The germline gives CDR1 SGHAT, CDR2 FQNNGV. CDR3 length equals 16 residues. CDR3 protein: CVSTNVEAGGTDTQYF. CDR3 sequence (DNA): TGTGTCAGCACCAACGTCGAGGCGGGAGGCACAGATACACAGTATTTT.

This clonotype has a handful of counts. CDR3 nucleotide sequence: TGTGCCAGCAGGCCTGTAGAGCGCGGAACTGAAGCTTTCTTT. Translating gives CASRPVERGTEAFF. The V gene is TRBV6-5, the J gene TRBJ1-1; D is uncertain. This CDR3 region has 14 residues. Germline CDR1 and CDR2: MNHEY and SVGAGI. Between the trimmed V and J ends, which lost 6 bases and 5 bases, there was a span of 16 bases.

This clonotype was seen more than once but under ten times. The chain couples TRBV5-4 to TRBJ2-3; D assignment may be TRBD1 or TRBD2 (5 bases each). Germline CDR1 is SGHNT and CDR2 is YYREEE (reference sequence). The CDR3 is 14 residues long. Trimming removed 2 bases from V and 6 bases from J, with 13 bases in between. CDR3 protein: CASSLPDWGDTQYF. The CDR3 DNA reads TGTGCCAGCAGCTTACCTGACTGGGGGGATACGCAGTATTTT.

Many counts were recorded for this clonotype. This chain joins TRBV29-1 and TRBJ2-1; D tentatively reads TRBD1 or TRBD2 (6 bases each). Germline V gene lookup returns CDR1 SQVTM and CDR2 ANQGSEA. This CDR3 spans 14 amino acids. Trimming pared 4 bases from V and 2 bases from J, leaving 12 bases between. The CDR3 protein is CSVVWGATYNEQFF. CDR3 bases: TGCAGCGTTGTTTGGGGGGCCACCTACAATGAGCAGTTCTTC.

The V gene is TRBV11-2, the J gene TRBJ2-7, with TRBD2 identical over 11 bases. CDR3 length: 15 residues. After removal of 0 bases from V and 4 bases from J, the junction contained 2 bases not matched to a gene. Germline V gene lookup returns CDR1 SGHAT and CDR2 FQNNGV. Here the CDR3 DNA reads TGTGCCAGCAGCTTAGATCTAGCGGGAGGTTACGAGCAGTACTTC. Translating it yields CASSLDLAGGYEQYF. Looking up the rest from reference TRBV11-2 and TRBJ2-7 gives the full variable domain: EAGVAQSPRYKIIEKRQSVAFWCNPISGHATLYWYQQILGQGPKLLIQFQNNGVVDDSQLPKDRFSAERLKGVDSTLKIQPAKLEDSAVYLCASSLDLAGGYEQYFGPGTRLTVT.

The CDR3 loop is CASSLGSLRDTQYF. CDR3 in DNA: TGTGCCAGCAGCTTAGGGTCTCTGAGAGATACGCAGTATTTT. The chain employs TRBV7-9 and TRBJ2-3, with D uncertain. Germline assignment: CDR1 SEHNR and CDR2 FQNEAQ (reference sequence). The CDR3 extends over 14 amino acids. V was cut by 1 base and J by 5 bases, with 10 bases left in between.